One sample yielded the 7 T cell receptor beta chains listed below, sequenced in a study of shared clonotypes between healthy human individuals. Positively selected for CCR7, the CD45RO-negative cells used as naive CD8 cells excluded terminally differentiated effector memory CD45RA+ cells. Libraries were prepared by immunoSEQ multiplex PCR; TCRdb keeps only in-frame clonotypes and omits some of them. The sample includes roughly 2,000,000 clones, 85% to 95% seen only once; the top ten take over 1.5%. Sequencing was done on a sample of naive CD8+ T cells from PBMCs. These receptor sequences come from a man between 18 and 29 years old in good health. Some clones in this sample may be carry-over from other donors' samples.

The table lists this clone with a few counts. The chain uses TRBV27 and TRBJ2-7, with D possibly being TRBD1 (5 bases). With 6 bases removed from V and 0 bases from J, the gap between germline ends came to 18 bases. Germline V gene data show CDR1 as MNHEY and CDR2 as SMNVEV (reference sequence). The CDR3 runs 16 residues. CDR3 region: CASSPSWGTASYEQYF. The CDR3 nucleotides are TGTGCCAGCAGCCCTTCCTGGGGCACCGCCTCCTACGAGCAGTACTTC.

The chain carries TRBV10-3 and TRBJ2-7, with 8 bases aligning to TRBD2. J lost 4 bases, V lost 7 bases, and 9 bases had no gene match. This CDR3 is built from 14 residues. The germline gives CDR1 ENHRY, CDR2 SYGVKD. The CDR3 DNA is TGTGCCATCAAGTGGGCGGGAGGAGGGTACGAGCAGTACTTC. As protein: CAIKWAGGGYEQYF.

In this sample, this clone turned up once. The chain joins TRBV10-3 to TRBJ2-1; no definite D call. This CDR3 region has 13 residues. Germline assignment: CDR1 ENHRY and CDR2 SYGVKD. Trimming removed 10 bases at V and 6 bases at J, with 16 bases between. CDR3 DNA sequence: TGTGCCACCGAACAATCCCTCCTCAATGAGCAGTTCTTC. It codes for CATEQSLLNEQFF.

The chain links TRBV10-3 to TRBJ2-7; 7 bases agree with TRBD1. Germline values: CDR1 ENHRY, CDR2 SYGVKD. The junction had 11 bases not matched to a gene; V was cut back by 0 bases and J by 6 bases. This CDR3 region has 16 residues. The CDR3 DNA is TGTGCCATCAGTGAGTCCATGGTGACAGGGATTGGCGAGCAGTACTTC. Its translation: CAISESMVTGIGEQYF.

The chain recombines TRBV30 with TRBJ2-7; the match to TRBD2 covers 12 bases. Trimming removed 4 bases from V and 3 bases from J; junction bases left unmatched: 13. The germline CDR1 and CDR2 sequences are GTSNPN and SVGIG (reference sequence). The CDR3 runs 17 residues. CDR3 amino acids: CAWTTKTTSGSYYEQYF. In nucleotides, the CDR3 is TGTGCCTGGACCACGAAGACGACTAGCGGGAGTTACTACGAGCAGTACTTC. Full variable domain (outside the CDR3, taken from reference TRBV30 and TRBJ2-7): SQTIHQWPATLVQPVGSPLSLECTVEGTSNPNLYWYRQAAGRGLQLLFYSVGIGQISSEVPQNLSASRPQDRQFILSSKKLLLSDSGFYLCAWTTKTTSGSYYEQYFGPGTRLTVT.

This chain links TRBV15 with TRBJ2-1; 9 bases agree with TRBD2. Germline V lookup: CDR1 LNHNV, CDR2 YYDKDF (reference sequence). This CDR3 comprises 17 residues. V was pared by 2 bases and J by 5 bases, with 10 bases of the junction left unmatched. The CDR3 DNA reads as TGTGCCACCAGCAGAAGGCTGGCGGGAGGGGTAAACAATGAGCAGTTCTTC. Translated: CATSRRLAGGVNNEQFF.

The chain carries TRBV21-1 and TRBJ1-2; the table's D call TRBD1 went unverified against the DNA. TRBV21-1 is termed a pseudogene. The CDR3 runs to 15 residues. The CDR3 sequence: CASSSYEGTANGYTF. The DNA of the CDR3 is TGTGCCAGCAGCTCTTATGAGGGGACAGCCAATGGCTACACCTTC.